This entry concerns a single T cell receptor beta chain. Its antigen has not been determined. Base qualities are missing; no much larger clone stands one base away. This sample is drawn from a study of blood T cells in healthy people across ages (dated by TCRdb to between 2014 and 2017). Regarding the research as a whole: In model experiments, template switching captured roughly one uniquely barcoded TCR beta cDNA molecule for every two T cells. Using deep sequencing normalized with unique cDNA molecular identifiers, the study measured how TCR beta repertoire diversity changes with age. The donors were split into four age groups: young (average 16 years), middle-aged (about 40), aged (about 56) and long-lived (over 75). Donors of different ages were randomly distributed across sequencing lanes to avoid experimental bias. The study analyzed two additional independent replicas of 1 million unique cDNA reads from the same blood draw for two donors, one aged 18 to 30 and one aged 80 or older. Broader findings and caveats from the paper: Observed TCR beta diversity per million T cells fell roughly linearly with age, and a significant reduction was already apparent by age about 43. Compared with the aged group, the long-lived group had more naive CD4+ T cells, fewer expanded clones and increased TCR diversity, suggesting age selection. Because profiling used bulk unsorted PBMCs, naive and antigen-experienced compartments could not be compared conclusively. Donor CMV infection status was unknown, potentially confounding age-related changes in expanded clonotypes. Total diversity estimates from one million sequenced T cells were considered lower bounds and underestimates. The percentage of naive T cells measured by flow cytometry correlated strongly with observed TCR beta diversity.

The method behind the library was 5' RACE. For sequencing, an Illumina HiSeq 2500 was employed. A second PCR of 7 to 11 cycles was performed with a sample-barcoded 5' primer and a J-beta primer mix. A template-switch 5' adaptor carrying 12 random nucleotides introduced a unique molecular identifier onto each TCR beta cDNA molecule. At least 2.5 million CDR3-containing paired-end reads were obtained from each sample. All of the RNA was converted into first-strand cDNA using the Mint cDNA synthesis kit, with a TRBC-specific oligonucleotide serving as the primer. Following uracil-DNA glycosylase treatment, all cDNA underwent a first 18-cycle PCR with the universal primers M1SS and BC2_uni_R. Per the source publication's procedure: For normalization, 1 million high-quality reads were randomly selected from each sample, with every read carrying a distinct molecular identifier. Instead of being binned into consensus sequences, reads with shared molecular identifiers were discarded. MiTCR, run with a Q25 quality threshold and the strictest error-elimination algorithm, handled CDR3 identification, clonotype clustering and error correction. A nonparametric unseen species model with Euler transformation was used to estimate lower-bound total TCR beta diversity. TCRdb applied fastp at Q25 and MiXCR to the public reads, then kept only in-frame beta chains. Under each unique CDR3 protein, matching rows form one entry showing the most common genes and DNA. TCRdb assigned the V and J calls; the authors' analysis was not used. In all, the sample holds around 800,000 distinct CDR3 sequences, and roughly 50% of those were seen once. About two fifths of the sample is held by the ten biggest clonotypes.

The approximately 39 donors, aged about 6 to 95 years, were systemically healthy Caucasian individuals from Russia. Each donor gave 8.5 to 10 milliliters of peripheral blood, collected into EDTA-treated Vacutainer tubes. Ficoll-Paque density-gradient centrifugation was used to isolate PBMCs, with at least 6 million obtained per sample. Trizol reagent was used to extract total RNA from PBMCs, with at least 5 micrograms per sample. For every donor, flow cytometry on a PBMC aliquot measured the percentage of naive CD45RAhigh/CD27high T cells. The sequencing sample was made of blood. The sequence derives from an elderly man in good health.

CDR3 reads: CSARANRANNEQFF. The sequenced DNA: TGCAGTGCTAGAGCCAACCGGGCAAACAATGAGCAGTTCTTC. The chain was built from TRBV20-1 and TRBJ2-1; no confident D gene assignment can be made. V lost 1 base and J lost 5 bases; the stretch between them is 12 bases long. Sequences DFQATT (CDR1) and SNEGSKA (CDR2) are obtained from the germline V gene (reference sequence). The CDR3 starts with the cysteine, ends with the phenylalanine, and has 14 residues. Only the CDR3 DNA stays, 42 bases, in frame from base 1.